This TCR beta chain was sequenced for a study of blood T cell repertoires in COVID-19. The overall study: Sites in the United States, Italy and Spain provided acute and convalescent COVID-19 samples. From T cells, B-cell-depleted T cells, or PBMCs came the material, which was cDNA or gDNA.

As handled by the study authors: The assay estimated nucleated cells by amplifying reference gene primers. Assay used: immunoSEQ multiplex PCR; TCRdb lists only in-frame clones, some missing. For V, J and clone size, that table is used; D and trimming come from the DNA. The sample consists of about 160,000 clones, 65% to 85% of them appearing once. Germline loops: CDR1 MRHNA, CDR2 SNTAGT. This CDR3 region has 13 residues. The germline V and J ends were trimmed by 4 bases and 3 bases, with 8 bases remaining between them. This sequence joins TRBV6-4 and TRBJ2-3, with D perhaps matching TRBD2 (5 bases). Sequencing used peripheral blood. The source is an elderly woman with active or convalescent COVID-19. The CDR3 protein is CASSVSVTDTQYF. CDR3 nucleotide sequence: TGTGCCAGCAGTGTTAGCGTAACAGATACGCAGTATTTT.